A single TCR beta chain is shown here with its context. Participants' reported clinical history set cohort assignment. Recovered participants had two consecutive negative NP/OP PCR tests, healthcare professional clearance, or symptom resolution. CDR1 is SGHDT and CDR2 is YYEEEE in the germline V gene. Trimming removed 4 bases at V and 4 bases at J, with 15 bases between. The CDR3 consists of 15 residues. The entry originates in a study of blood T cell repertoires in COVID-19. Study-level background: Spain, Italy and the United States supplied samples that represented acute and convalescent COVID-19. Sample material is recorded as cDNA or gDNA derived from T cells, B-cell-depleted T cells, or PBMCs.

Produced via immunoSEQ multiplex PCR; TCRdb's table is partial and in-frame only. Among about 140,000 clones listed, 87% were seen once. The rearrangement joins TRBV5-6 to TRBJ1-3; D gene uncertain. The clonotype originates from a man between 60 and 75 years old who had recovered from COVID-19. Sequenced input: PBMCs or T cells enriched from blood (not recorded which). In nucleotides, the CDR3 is TGTGCCAGCAGCAGAAGGAGGGCGTCGGGAAACACCATATATTTT. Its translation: CASSRRRASGNTIYF.